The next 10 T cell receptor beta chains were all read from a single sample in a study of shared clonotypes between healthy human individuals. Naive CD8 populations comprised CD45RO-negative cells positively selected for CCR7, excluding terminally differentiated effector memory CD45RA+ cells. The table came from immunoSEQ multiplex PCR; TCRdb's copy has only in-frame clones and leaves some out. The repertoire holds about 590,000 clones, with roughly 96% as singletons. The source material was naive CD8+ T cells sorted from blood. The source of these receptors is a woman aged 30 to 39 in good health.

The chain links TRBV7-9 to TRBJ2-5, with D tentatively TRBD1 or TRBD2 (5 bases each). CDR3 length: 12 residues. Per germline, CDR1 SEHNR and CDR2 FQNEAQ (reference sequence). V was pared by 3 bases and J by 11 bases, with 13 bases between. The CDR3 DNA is TGTGCCAGCAGCTTTGGGGTCAGGGAGCAGTACTTC. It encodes CASSFGVREQYF.

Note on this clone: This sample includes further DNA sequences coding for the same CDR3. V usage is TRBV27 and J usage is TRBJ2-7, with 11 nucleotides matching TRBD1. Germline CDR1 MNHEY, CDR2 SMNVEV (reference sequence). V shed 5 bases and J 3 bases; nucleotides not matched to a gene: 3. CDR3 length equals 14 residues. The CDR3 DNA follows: TGTGCCAGCAGTACAGGGACAGGGGGCTACGAGCAGTACTTC. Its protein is CASSTGTGGYEQYF.

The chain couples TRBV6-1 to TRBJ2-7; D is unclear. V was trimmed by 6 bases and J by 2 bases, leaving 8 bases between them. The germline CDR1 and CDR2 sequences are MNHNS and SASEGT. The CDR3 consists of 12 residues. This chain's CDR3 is CASRFLAYEQYF. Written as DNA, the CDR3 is TGTGCCAGCAGGTTTCTGGCCTACGAGCAGTACTTC.

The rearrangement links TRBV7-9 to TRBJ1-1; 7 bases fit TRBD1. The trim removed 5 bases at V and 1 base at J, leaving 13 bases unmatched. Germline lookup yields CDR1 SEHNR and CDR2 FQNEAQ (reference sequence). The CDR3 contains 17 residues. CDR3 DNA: TGTGCCAGCAGCCCCAATCCGGGACAGTCTTCGAACACTGAAGCTTTCTTT. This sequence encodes CASSPNPGQSSNTEAFF.

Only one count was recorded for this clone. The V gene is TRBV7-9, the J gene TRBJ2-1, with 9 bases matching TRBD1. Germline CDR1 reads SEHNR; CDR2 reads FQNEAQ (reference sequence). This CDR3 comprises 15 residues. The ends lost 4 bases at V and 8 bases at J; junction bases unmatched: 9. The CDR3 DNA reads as TGTGCCAGCAGCTCCCGGGACAGGGATTGGTATGAGCAGTTCTTC. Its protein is CASSSRDRDWYEQFF.

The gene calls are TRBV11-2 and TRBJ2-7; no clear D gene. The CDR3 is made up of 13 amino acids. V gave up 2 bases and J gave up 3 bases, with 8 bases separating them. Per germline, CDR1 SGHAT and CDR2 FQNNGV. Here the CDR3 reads CASSLTTDYEQYF. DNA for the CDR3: TGTGCCAGCAGCTTAACTACTGACTACGAGCAGTACTTC. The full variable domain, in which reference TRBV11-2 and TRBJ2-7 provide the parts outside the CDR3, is EAGVAQSPRYKIIEKRQSVAFWCNPISGHATLYWYQQILGQGPKLLIQFQNNGVVDDSQLPKDRFSAERLKGVDSTLKIQPAKLEDSAVYLCASSLTTDYEQYFGPGTRLTVT.

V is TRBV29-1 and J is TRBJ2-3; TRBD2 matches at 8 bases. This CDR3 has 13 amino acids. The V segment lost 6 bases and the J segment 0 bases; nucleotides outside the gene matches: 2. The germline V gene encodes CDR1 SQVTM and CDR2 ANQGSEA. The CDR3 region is CSVRTSSTDTQYF. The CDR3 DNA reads TGCAGCGTCCGGACTAGCAGCACAGATACGCAGTATTTT.

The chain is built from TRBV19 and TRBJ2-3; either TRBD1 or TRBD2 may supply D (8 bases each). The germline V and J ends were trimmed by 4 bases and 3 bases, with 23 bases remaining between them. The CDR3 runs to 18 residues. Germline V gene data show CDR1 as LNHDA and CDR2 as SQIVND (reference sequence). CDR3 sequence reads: CASSRHQGAASGTDTQYF. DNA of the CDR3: TGTGCCAGTAGTAGACACCAGGGGGCGGCTAGCGGGACAGATACGCAGTATTTT.

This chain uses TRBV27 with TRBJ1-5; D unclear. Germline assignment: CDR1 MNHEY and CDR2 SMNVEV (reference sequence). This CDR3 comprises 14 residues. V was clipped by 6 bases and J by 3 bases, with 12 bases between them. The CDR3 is CASRRGIDNQPQHF. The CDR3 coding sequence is TGTGCCAGCAGGCGAGGGATAGACAATCAGCCCCAGCATTTT.

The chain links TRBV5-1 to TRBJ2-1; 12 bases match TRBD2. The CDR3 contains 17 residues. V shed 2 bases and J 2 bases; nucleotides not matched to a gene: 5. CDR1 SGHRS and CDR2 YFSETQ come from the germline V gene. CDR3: CASSFGTSGFTYNEQFF. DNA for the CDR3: TGCGCCAGCAGCTTCGGGACTAGCGGGTTTACCTACAATGAGCAGTTCTTC.